This T cell receptor (beta chain) was recorded in a study of blood T cell repertoires in COVID-19. Study information: Both acute and convalescent COVID-19 samples were obtained from the United States, Italy and Spain.

This clone showed up just a few times. Participant-reported clinical history was the basis for cohort assignment. Trimming removed 5 bases at V and 0 bases at J, with 9 bases between. CDR3 size: 14 residues. Germline assignment: CDR1 KGHDR and CDR2 SFDVKD. Clones were sequenced by immunoSEQ multiplex PCR, and TCRdb holds only the in-frame ones, with some missing. The data hold about 240,000 clones, with roughly 80% observed a single time. This chain connects TRBV24-1 to TRBJ1-2; no definite D call. This TCR was recovered from a woman in her thirties or forties who had been exposed to COVID-19. Sequencing used PBMCs or T cells enriched from blood (not recorded which). For the CDR3, the DNA is TGTGCCACCAGTGCCGACACCTCTAACTATGGCTACACCTTC. This codes for CATSADTSNYGYTF.